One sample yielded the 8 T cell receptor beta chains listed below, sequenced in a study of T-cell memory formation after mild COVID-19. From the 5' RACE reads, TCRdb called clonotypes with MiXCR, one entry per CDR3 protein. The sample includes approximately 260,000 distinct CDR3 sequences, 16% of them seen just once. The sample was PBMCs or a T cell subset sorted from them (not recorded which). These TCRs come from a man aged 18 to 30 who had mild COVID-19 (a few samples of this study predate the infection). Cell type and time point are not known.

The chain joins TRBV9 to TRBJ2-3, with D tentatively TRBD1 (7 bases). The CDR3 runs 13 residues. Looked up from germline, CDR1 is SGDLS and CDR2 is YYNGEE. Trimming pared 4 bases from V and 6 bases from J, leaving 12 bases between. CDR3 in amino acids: CASSRTGGDTQYF. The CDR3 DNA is TGTGCCAGCAGCCGGACAGGAGGGGATACGCAGTATTTT.

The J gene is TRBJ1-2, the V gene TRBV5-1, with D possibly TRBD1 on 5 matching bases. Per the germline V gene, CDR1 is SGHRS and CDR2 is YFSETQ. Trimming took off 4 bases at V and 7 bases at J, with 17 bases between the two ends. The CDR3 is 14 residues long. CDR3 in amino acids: CASSRDRPAPGYTF. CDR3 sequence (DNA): TGCGCCAGCAGCCGGGACCGACCAGCTCCTGGCTACACCTTC.

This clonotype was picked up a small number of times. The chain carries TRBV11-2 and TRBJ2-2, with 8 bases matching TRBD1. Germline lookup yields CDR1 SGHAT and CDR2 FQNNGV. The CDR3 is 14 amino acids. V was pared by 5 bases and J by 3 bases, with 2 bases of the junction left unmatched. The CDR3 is CASSMTGDTGELFF. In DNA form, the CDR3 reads TGTGCCAGCAGCATGACAGGGGACACCGGGGAGCTGTTTTTT.

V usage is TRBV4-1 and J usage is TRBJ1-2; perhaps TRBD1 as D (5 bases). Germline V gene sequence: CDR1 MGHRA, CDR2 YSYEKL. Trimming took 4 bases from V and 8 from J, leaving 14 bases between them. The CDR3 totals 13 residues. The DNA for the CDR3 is TGCGCCAGCAGCCGGGACCTCGAGGGAGGCTACACCTTC. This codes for CASSRDLEGGYTF.

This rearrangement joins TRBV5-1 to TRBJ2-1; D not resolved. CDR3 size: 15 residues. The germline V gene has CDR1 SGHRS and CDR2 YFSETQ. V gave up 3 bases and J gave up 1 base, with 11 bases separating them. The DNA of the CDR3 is TGCGCCAGCAGCTCACGTTCCAAATCCTACAATGAGCAGTTCTTC. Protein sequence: CASSSRSKSYNEQFF. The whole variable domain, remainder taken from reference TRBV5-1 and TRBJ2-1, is KAGVTQTPRYLIKTRGQQVTLSCSPISGHRSVSWYQQTPGQGLQFLFEYFSETQRNKGNFPGRFSGRQFSNSRSEMNVSTLELGDSALYLCASSSRSKSYNEQFFGPGTRLTVL.

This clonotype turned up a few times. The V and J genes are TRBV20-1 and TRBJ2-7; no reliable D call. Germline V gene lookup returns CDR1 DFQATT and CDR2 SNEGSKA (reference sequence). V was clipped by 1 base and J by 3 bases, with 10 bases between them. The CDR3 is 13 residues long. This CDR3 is CSARGPAYYEQYF. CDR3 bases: TGCAGTGCTAGAGGCCCAGCCTACTACGAGCAGTACTTC.

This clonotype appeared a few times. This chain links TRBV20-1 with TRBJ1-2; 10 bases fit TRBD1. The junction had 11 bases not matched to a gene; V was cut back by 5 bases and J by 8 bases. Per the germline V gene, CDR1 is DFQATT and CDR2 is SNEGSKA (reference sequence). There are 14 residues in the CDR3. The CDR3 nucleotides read TGCAGTGCTCCGACAGGGGGCGGCAACCGGGGCTACACCTTC. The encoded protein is CSAPTGGGNRGYTF.

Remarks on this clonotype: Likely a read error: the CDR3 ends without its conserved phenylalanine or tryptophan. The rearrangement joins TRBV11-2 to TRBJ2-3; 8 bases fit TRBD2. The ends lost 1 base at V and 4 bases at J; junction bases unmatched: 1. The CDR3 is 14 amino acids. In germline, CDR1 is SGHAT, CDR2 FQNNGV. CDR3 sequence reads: CASSLAGGPDTQYL. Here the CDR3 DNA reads TGTGCCAGCAGCTTAGCGGGGGGGCCAGATACGCAGTATCTC.